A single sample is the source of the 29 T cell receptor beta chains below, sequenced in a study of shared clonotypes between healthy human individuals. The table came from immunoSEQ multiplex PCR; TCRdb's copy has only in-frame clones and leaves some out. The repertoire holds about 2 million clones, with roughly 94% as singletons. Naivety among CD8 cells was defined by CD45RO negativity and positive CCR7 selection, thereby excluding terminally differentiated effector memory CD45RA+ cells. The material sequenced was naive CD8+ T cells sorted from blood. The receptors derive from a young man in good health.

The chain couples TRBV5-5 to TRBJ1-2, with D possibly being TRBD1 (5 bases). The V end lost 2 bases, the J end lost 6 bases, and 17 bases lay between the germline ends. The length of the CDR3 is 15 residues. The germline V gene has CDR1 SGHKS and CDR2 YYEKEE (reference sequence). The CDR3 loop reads CASSFTVAGHNGYTF. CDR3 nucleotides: TGTGCCAGCAGCTTTACGGTGGCGGGGCATAATGGCTACACCTTC. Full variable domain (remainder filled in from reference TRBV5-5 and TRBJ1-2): DAGVTQSPTHLIKTRGQQVTLRCSPISGHKSVSWYQQVLGQGPQFIFQYYEKEERGRGNFPDRFSARQFPNYSSELNVNALLLGDSALYLCASSFTVAGHNGYTFGSGTRLTVV.

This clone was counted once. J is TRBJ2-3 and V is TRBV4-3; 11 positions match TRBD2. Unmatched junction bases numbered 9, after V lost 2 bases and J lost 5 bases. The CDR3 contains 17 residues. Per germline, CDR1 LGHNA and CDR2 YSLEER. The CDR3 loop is CASSQQLAGAMGDTQYF. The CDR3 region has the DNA TGCGCCAGCAGCCAACAACTAGCGGGGGCGATGGGAGATACGCAGTATTTT.

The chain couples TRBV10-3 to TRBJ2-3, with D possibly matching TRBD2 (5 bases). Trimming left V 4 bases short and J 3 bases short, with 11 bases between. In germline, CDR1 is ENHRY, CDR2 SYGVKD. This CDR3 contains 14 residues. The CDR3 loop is CAISGDLATDTQYF. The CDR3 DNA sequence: TGTGCCATCAGTGGAGACCTAGCTACAGATACGCAGTATTTT.

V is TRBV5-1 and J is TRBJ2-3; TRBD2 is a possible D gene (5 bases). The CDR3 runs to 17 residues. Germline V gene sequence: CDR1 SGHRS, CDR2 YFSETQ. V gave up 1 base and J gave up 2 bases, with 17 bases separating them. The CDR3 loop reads CASSLTSLAEYTDTQYF. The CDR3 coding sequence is TGCGCCAGCAGCTTGACCAGCCTAGCAGAATACACAGATACGCAGTATTTT.

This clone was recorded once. CDR3 bases: TGTGCCAGCAGAATCACCAACACAGCCTACGAGCAGTACTTC. Translated, it gives CASRITNTAYEQYF. The genes are TRBV28 and TRBJ2-7; D is uncertain. Trimming pared 6 bases from V and 2 bases from J, leaving 14 bases between. Germline loops: CDR1 MDHEN, CDR2 SYDVKM. This CDR3 comprises 14 residues. Combining the CDR3 with reference TRBV28 and TRBJ2-7 gives the whole variable domain DVKVTQSSRYLVKRTGEKVFLECVQDMDHENMFWYRQDPGLGLRLIYFSYDVKMKEKGDIPEGYSVSREKKERFSLILESASTNQTSMYLCASRITNTAYEQYFGPGTRLTVT.

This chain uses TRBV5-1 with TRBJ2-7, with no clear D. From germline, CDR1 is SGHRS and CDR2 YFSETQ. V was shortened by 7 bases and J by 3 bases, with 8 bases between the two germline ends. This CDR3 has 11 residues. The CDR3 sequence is CASGDFYEQYF. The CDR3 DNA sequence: TGCGCCAGCGGCGACTTCTACGAGCAGTACTTC.

CDR3 in DNA: TGTGCCTGGAGGATGACAGGGGTAAAGGTAGTGGGCTATGGCTACACCTTC. Residues: CAWRMTGVKVVGYGYTF. V usage is TRBV30 and J usage is TRBJ1-2; 8 nucleotides line up with TRBD1. The V gene's germline CDR1 is GTSNPN and CDR2 SVGIG (reference sequence). The CDR3 consists of 17 residues. V was clipped by 3 bases and J by 4 bases; unmatched bases: 16.

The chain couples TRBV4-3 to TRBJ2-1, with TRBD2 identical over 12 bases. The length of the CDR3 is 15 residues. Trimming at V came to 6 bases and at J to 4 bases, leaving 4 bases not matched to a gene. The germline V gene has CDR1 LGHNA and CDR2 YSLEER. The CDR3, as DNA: TGCGCCAGCAGTCAGACTAGCGGGGGTTACAATGAGCAGTTCTTC. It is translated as CASSQTSGGYNEQFF.

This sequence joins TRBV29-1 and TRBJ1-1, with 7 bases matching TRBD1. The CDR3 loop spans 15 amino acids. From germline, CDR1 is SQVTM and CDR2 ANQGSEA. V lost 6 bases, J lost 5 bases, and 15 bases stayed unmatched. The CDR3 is CSVPRTGDWETEAFF. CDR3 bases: TGCAGCGTCCCCAGGACAGGCGATTGGGAGACTGAAGCTTTCTTT.

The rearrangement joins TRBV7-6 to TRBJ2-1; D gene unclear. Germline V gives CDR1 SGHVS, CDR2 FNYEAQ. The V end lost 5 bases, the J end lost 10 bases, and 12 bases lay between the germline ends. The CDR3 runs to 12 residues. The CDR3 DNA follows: TGTGCCAGCAGCCTATACCGGGCCGAGCAGTTCTTC. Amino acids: CASSLYRAEQFF. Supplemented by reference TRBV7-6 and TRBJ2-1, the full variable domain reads GAGVSQSPRYKVTKRGQDVALRCDPISGHVSLYWYRQALGQGPEFLTYFNYEAQQDKSGLPNDRFSAERPEGSISTLTIQRTEQRDSAMYRCASSLYRAEQFFGPGTRLTVL.

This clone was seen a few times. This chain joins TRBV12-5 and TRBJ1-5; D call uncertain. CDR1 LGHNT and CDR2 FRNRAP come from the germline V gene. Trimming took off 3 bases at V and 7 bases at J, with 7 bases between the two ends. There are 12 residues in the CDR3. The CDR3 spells CASGFGGQPQHF. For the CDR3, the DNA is TGTGCTAGTGGTTTTGGTGGACAGCCCCAGCATTTT.

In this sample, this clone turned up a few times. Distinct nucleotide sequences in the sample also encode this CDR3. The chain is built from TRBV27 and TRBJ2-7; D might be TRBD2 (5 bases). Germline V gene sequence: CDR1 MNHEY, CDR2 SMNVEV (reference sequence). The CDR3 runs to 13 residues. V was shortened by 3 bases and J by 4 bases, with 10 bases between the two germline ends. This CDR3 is CASSFGVSYEQYF. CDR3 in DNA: TGTGCCAGCAGTTTCGGGGTTTCGTACGAGCAGTACTTC.

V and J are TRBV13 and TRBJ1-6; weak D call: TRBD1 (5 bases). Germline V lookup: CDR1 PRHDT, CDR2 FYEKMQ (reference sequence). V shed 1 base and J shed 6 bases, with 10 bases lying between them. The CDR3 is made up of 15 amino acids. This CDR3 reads CASSLVSGSNSPLHF. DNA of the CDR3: TGTGCCAGCAGCTTAGTATCAGGGAGTAATTCACCCCTCCACTTT.

Here the CDR3 reads CASTSRTFYPGQFF. The CDR3 DNA follows: TGTGCCAGTACGAGCAGAACGTTCTACCCTGGGCAGTTCTTC. The chain carries TRBV6-5 and TRBJ2-1, with D unclear. V was pared by 9 bases and J by 12 bases, with 24 bases between. The germline CDR1 and CDR2 sequences are MNHEY and SVGAGI. The CDR3 is 14 amino acids.

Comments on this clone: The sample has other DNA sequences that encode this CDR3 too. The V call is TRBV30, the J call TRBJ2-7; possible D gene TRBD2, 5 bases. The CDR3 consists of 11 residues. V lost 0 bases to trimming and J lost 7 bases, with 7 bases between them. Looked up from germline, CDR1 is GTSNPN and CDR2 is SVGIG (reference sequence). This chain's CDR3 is CAWSVRGEQYF. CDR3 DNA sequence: TGTGCCTGGAGTGTACGGGGAGAGCAGTACTTC.

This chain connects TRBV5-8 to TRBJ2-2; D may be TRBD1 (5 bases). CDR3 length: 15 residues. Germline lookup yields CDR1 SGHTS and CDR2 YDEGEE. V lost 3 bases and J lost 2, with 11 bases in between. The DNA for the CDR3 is TGTGCCAGCAGCTATATGACAGTAAACACCGGGGAGCTGTTTTTT. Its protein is CASSYMTVNTGELFF. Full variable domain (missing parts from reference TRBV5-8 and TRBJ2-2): EAGVTQSPTHLIKTRGQQATLRCSPISGHTSVYWYQQALGLGLQFLLWYDEGEERNRGNFPPRFSGRQFPNYSSELNVNALELEDSALYLCASSYMTVNTGELFFGEGSRLTVL.

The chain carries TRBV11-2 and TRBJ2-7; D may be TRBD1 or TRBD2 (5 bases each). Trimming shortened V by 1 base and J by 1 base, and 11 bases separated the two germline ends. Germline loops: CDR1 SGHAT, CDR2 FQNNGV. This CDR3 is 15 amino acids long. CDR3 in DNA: TGTGCCAGCAGCTTAGGAGGGGCTCGTTCCTACGAGCAGTACTTC. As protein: CASSLGGARSYEQYF.

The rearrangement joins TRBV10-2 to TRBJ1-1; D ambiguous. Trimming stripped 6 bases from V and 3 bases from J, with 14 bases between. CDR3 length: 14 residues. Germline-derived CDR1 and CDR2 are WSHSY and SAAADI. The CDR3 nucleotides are TGCGCCAGCAGCCTCTTTCCTGGGGACACTGAAGCTTTCTTT. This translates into CASSLFPGDTEAFF.

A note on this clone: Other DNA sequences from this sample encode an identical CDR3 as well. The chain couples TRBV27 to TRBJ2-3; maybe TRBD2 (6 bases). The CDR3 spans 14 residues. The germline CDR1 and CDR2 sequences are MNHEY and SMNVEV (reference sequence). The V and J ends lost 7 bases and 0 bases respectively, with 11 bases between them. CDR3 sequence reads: CASTLGGSTDTQYF. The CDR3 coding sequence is TGTGCCAGCACCCTTGGGGGGAGCACAGATACGCAGTATTTT.

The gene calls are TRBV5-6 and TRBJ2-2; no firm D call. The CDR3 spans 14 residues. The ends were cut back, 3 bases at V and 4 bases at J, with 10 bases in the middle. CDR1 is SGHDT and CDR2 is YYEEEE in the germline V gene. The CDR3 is CASSSGTGTGELFF. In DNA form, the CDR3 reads TGTGCCAGCAGCTCGGGCACTGGCACCGGGGAGCTGTTTTTT.

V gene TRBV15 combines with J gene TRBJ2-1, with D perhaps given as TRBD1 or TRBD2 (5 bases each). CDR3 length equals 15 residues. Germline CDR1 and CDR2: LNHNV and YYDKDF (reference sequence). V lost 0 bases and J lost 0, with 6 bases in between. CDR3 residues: CATSRDGGSYNEQFF. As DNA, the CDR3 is TGTGCCACCAGCAGAGATGGGGGCTCCTACAATGAGCAGTTCTTC.

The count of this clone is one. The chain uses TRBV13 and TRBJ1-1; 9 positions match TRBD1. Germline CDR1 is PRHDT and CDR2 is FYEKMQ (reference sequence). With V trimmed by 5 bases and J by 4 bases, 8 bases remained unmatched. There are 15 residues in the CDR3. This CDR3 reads CASSPAGTGPTEAFF. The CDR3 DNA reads TGTGCCAGCAGCCCCGCCGGGACAGGGCCCACTGAAGCTTTCTTT.

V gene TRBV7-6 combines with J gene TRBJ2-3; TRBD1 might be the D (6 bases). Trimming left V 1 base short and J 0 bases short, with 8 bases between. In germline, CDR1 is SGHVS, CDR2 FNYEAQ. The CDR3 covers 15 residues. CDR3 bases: TGTGCCAGCAGCTTAGAGGGGGAGAGCACAGATACGCAGTATTTT. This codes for CASSLEGESTDTQYF.

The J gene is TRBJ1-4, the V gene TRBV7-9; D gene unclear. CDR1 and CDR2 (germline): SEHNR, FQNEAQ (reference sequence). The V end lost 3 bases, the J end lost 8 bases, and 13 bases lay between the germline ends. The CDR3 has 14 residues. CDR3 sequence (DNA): TGTGCCAGCAGCTTGACCGGTCCCGAGGAAAAACTGTTTTTT. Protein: CASSLTGPEEKLFF.

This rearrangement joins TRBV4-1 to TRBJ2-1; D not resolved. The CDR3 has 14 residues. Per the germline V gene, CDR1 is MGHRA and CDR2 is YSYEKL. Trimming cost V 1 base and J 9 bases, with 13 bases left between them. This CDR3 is CASSQAVAPVEQFF. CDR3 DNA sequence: TGCGCCAGCAGCCAAGCTGTTGCGCCCGTTGAGCAGTTCTTC.

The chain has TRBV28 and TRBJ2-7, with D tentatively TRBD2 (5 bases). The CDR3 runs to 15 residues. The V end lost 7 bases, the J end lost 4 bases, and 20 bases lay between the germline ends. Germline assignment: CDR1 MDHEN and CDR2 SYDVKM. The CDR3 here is CASIRLEGSRYEQYF. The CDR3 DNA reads TGTGCCAGCATCCGGCTAGAGGGAAGTCGTTACGAGCAGTACTTC.

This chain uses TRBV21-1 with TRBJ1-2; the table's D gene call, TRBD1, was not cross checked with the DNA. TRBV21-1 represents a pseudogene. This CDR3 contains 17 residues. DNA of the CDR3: TGTGCCAGCAGCCCCGGAATCCCGGGACAGGGGAGGGAGGGCTACACCTTC. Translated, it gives CASSPGIPGQGREGYTF.

CDR3 sequence reads: CSVSTKPYEQYF. The CDR3 bases are TGCAGCGTATCGACCAAACCCTACGAGCAGTACTTC. The chain employs TRBV29-1 and TRBJ2-7; D not resolved. V was pared by 6 bases and J by 2 bases, with 11 bases between. In germline, CDR1 is SQVTM, CDR2 ANQGSEA. This CDR3 has 12 amino acids.

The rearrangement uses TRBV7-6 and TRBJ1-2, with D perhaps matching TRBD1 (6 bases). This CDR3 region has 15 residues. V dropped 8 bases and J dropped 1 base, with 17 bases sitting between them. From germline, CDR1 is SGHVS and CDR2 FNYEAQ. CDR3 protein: CASGPPGEDNYGYTF. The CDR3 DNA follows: TGTGCCAGCGGCCCTCCAGGGGAAGATAACTATGGCTACACCTTC.